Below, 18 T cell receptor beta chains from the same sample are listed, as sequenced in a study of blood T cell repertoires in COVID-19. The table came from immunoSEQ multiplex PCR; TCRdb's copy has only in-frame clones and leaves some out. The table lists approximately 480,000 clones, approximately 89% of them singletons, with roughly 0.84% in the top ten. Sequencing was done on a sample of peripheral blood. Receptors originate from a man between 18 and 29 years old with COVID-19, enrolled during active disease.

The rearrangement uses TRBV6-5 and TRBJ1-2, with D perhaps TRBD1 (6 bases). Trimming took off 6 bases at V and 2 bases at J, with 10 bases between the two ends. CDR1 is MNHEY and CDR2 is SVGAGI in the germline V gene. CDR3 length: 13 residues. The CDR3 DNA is TGTGCCAGCAGGGGGGGGGCGAACTATGGCTACACCTTC. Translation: CASRGGANYGYTF.

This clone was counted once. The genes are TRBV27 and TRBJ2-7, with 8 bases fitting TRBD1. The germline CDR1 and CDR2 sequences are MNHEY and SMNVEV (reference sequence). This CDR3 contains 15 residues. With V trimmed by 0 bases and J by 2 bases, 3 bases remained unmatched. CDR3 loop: CASSLSGTGTYEQYF. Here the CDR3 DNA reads TGTGCCAGCAGTTTATCCGGGACAGGCACCTACGAGCAGTACTTC.

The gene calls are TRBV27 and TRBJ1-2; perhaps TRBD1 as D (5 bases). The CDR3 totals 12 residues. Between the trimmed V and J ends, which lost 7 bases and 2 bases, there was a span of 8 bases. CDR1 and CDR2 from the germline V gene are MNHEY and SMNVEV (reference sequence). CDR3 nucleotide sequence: TGTGCCAGCAAGGGGCCCAACTATGGCTACACCTTC. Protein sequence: CASKGPNYGYTF.

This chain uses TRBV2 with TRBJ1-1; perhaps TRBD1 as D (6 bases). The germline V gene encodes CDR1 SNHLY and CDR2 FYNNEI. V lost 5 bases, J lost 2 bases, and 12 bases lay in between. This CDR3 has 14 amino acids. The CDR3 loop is CASSITGRNTEAFF. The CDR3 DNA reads TGTGCCAGCAGTATCACAGGGAGAAACACTGAAGCTTTCTTT.

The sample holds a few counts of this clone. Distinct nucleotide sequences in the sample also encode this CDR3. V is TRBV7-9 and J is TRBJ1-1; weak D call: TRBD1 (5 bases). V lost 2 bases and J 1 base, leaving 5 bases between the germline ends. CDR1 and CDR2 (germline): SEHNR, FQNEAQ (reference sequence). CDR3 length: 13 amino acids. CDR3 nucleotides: TGTGCCAGCAGCTTACAGGGGAACACTGAAGCTTTCTTT. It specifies CASSLQGNTEAFF.

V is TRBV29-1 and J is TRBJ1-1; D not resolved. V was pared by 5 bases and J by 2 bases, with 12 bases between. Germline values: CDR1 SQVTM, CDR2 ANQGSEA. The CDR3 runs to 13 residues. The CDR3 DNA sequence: TGCAGCGTTTCGGGAAGGACCAACACTGAAGCTTTCTTT. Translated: CSVSGRTNTEAFF.

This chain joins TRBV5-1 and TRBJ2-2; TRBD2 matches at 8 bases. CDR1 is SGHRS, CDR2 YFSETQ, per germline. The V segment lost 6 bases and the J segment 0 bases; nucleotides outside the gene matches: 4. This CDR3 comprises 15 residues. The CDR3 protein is CASNYGGANTGELFF. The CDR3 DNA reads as TGCGCCAGCAACTACGGGGGGGCGAACACCGGGGAGCTGTTTTTT.

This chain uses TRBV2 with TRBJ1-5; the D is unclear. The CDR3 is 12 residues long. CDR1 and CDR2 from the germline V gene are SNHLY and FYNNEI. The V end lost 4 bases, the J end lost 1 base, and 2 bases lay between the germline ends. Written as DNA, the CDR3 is TGTGCCAGCAGTGTAAGCAATCAGCCCCAGCATTTT. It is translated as CASSVSNQPQHF.

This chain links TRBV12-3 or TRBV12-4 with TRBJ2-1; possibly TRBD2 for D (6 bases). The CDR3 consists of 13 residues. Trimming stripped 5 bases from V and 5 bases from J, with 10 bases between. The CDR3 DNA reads TGTGCCAGCAGTGGGGGGACTGACAATGAGCAGTTCTTC. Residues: CASSGGTDNEQFF.

The CDR3: CASSVQAESPAAEAFF. Here the CDR3 DNA reads TGTGCCAGCAGTGTACAGGCGGAATCTCCCGCGGCTGAAGCTTTCTTT. The V call is TRBV6-1, the J call TRBJ1-1; tentative D call: TRBD1 (5 bases). The germline CDR1 and CDR2 sequences are MNHNS and SASEGT. V shed 4 bases and J shed 6 bases, with 21 bases lying between them. This CDR3 is built from 16 residues.

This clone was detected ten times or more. In DNA form, the CDR3 reads TGTGCTAGTGGTTCCCACCCCGGGCAGGGGGCGAATTCACCCCTCCACTTT. It specifies CASGSHPGQGANSPLHF. The rearrangement uses TRBV12-5 and TRBJ1-6, with 8 positions matching TRBD1. The germline V gene has CDR1 LGHNT and CDR2 FRNRAP. Trimming at V came to 4 bases and at J to 7 bases, leaving 12 bases not matched to a gene. There are 17 residues in the CDR3.

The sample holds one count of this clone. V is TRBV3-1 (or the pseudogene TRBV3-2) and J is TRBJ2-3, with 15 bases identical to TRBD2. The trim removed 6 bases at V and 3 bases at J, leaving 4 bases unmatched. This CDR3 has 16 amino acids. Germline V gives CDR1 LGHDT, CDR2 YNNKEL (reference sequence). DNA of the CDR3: TGTGCCAGCAGACGGACTAGCGGGGGGGCGACAGATACGCAGTATTTT. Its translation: CASRRTSGGATDTQYF.

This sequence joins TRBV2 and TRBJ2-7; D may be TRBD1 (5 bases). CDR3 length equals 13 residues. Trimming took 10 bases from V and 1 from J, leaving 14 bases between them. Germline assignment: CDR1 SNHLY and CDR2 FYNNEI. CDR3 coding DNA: TGTGCCATAGGGGCAGTAGCTTCCTACGAGCAGTACTTC. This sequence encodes CAIGAVASYEQYF.

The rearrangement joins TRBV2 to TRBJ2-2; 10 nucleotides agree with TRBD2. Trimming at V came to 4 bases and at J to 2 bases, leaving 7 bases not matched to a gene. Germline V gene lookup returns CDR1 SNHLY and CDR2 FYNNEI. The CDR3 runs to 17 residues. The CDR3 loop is CASSGGSGGPNTGELFF. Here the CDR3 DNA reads TGTGCCAGCAGTGGCGGTAGCGGGGGGCCCAACACCGGGGAGCTGTTTTTT.

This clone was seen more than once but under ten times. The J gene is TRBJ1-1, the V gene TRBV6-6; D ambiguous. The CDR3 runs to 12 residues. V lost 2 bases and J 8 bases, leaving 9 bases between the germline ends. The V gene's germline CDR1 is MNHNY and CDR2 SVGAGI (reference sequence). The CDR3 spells CASSYNSGEAFF. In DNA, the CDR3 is TGTGCCAGCAGTTACAACTCAGGAGAAGCTTTCTTT.

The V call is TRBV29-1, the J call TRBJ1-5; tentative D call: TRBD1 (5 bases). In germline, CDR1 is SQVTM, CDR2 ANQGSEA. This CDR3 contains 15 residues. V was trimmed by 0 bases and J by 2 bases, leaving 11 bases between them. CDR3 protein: CSVEEKGPGNQPQHF. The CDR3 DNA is TGCAGCGTTGAAGAAAAGGGGCCTGGCAATCAGCCCCAGCATTTT.

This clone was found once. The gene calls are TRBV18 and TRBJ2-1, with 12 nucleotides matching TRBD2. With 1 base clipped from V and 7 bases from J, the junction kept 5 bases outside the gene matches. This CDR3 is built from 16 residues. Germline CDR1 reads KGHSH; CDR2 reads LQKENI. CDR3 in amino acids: CASSPQLAGGSNEQFF. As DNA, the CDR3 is TGTGCCAGCTCACCACAACTAGCGGGAGGATCTAATGAGCAGTTCTTC.

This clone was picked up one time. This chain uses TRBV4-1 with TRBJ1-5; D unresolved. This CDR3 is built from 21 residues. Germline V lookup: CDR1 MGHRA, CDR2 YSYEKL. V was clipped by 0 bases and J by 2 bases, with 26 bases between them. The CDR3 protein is CASSQDPTTILSGKGNQPQHF. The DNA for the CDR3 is TGCGCCAGCAGCCAAGACCCAACAACCATCCTCAGCGGGAAGGGCAATCAGCCCCAGCATTTT.